A single sample is the source of the 21 T cell receptor beta chains below, sequenced in a study of blood T cell repertoires in COVID-19. Only in-frame clones appear in the TCRdb table, and some are missing; sequencing was by immunoSEQ multiplex PCR. The sample lists approximately 290,000 clones, 90% seen once, with more than 0.95% in the top ten. Material for sequencing was PBMCs or T cells enriched from blood (not recorded which). The source is a woman aged 25 to 39 who had recovered from COVID-19.

The V call is TRBV6-5, the J call TRBJ2-7; TRBD2 aligns across 8 bases. Germline V gene sequence: CDR1 MNHEY, CDR2 SVGAGI. The CDR3 covers 14 residues. Trimming at V came to 9 bases and at J to 0 bases, leaving 7 bases not matched to a gene. CDR3 protein: CASKKRESSYEQYF. CDR3 in DNA: TGTGCCAGTAAGAAGCGGGAGAGCTCCTACGAGCAGTACTTC.

The chain recombines TRBV5-5 with TRBJ2-7, with 10 nucleotides matching TRBD2. The CDR3 sequence is 15 residues long. Looked up from germline, CDR1 is SGHKS and CDR2 is YYEKEE (reference sequence). Losses at the gene ends were 0 bases for V and 6 bases for J; bases not matched to a gene: 6. The CDR3 DNA sequence: TGTGCCAGCAGCTTGGGTCGACTAGCGGGTCGCGAGCAGTACTTC. Amino acids: CASSLGRLAGREQYF.

This chain uses TRBV10-1 with TRBJ1-2, with TRBD1 matching over 7 bases. The CDR3 spans 14 residues. Germline V CDR1 and CDR2: WNHNN, SYGVQD (reference sequence). The ends lost 6 bases at V and 1 base at J; junction bases unmatched: 5. Written as DNA, the CDR3 is TGCGCCAGCAGCCCGGGACAGAGTAACTATGGCTACACCTTC. Protein product: CASSPGQSNYGYTF.

This rearrangement joins TRBV19 to TRBJ2-2, with D possibly being TRBD2 (7 bases). Germline V gives CDR1 LNHDA, CDR2 SQIVND (reference sequence). V was clipped by 6 bases and J by 5 bases, with 22 bases between them. The CDR3 loop spans 17 amino acids. CDR3 amino acids: CASRGTSGREWTGELFF. CDR3 DNA sequence: TGTGCCAGTAGAGGGACATCCGGGCGGGAGTGGACCGGGGAGCTGTTTTTT.

The chain joins TRBV29-1 to TRBJ2-1, with a weak D call TRBD2 (5 bases). The length of the CDR3 is 15 residues. The ends were cut back, 5 bases at V and 0 bases at J, with 14 bases in the middle. From germline, CDR1 is SQVTM and CDR2 ANQGSEA. The CDR3 DNA reads as TGCAGCGTTCCCCGGGCGGACTTCTCCTACAATGAGCAGTTCTTC. It is translated as CSVPRADFSYNEQFF.

V and J are TRBV24-1 and TRBJ2-4; TRBD2 might be the D (5 bases). Looked up from germline, CDR1 is KGHDR and CDR2 is SFDVKD. CDR3 length: 15 amino acids. V lost 5 bases, J lost 0 bases, and 10 bases lay in between. The CDR3 spells CATSGSGLAKNIQYF. The CDR3 bases are TGTGCCACCAGTGGCAGCGGACTAGCCAAAAACATTCAGTACTTC.

V and J are TRBV28 and TRBJ2-1, with 13 bases lining up with TRBD2. Germline V gene data show CDR1 as MDHEN and CDR2 as SYDVKM. Trimming removed 4 bases from V and 8 bases from J; junction bases left unmatched: 11. This CDR3 contains 17 residues. CDR3 loop: CASSSPPWTSGSDEQFF. The CDR3 region has the DNA TGTGCCAGCAGTTCCCCCCCGTGGACTAGCGGGAGTGATGAGCAGTTCTTC. The full variable domain, completed using reference TRBV28 and TRBJ2-1, is DVKVTQSSRYLVKRTGEKVFLECVQDMDHENMFWYRQDPGLGLRLIYFSYDVKMKEKGDIPEGYSVSREKKERFSLILESASTNQTSMYLCASSSPPWTSGSDEQFFGPGTRLTVL.

The chain links TRBV3-1 (or the pseudogene TRBV3-2) to TRBJ2-7; TRBD2 matches at 11 bases. Germline V gives CDR1 LGHDT, CDR2 YNNKEL (reference sequence). Unmatched junction bases numbered 5, after V lost 4 bases and J lost 3 bases. The length of the CDR3 is 15 residues. CDR3 protein: CASSPRTSGLYEQYF. CDR3 DNA sequence: TGTGCCAGCAGCCCGCGGACTAGCGGGCTCTACGAGCAGTACTTC.

The V call is TRBV19, the J call TRBJ1-6; TRBD1 aligns across 8 bases. The CDR3 is made up of 14 amino acids. Germline V gene lookup returns CDR1 LNHDA and CDR2 SQIVND (reference sequence). J lost 7 bases, V lost 3 bases, and 2 bases had no gene match. CDR3 protein: CASSINRGNSPLHF. The CDR3 region has the DNA TGTGCCAGTAGTATCAACAGGGGGAATTCACCCCTCCACTTT. The variable domain in full, with the rest retrieved from reference TRBV19 and TRBJ1-6, is DGGITQSPKYLFRKEGQNVTLSCEQNLNHDAMYWYRQDPGQGLRLIYYSQIVNDFQKGDIAEGYSVSREKKESFPLTVTSAQKNPTAFYLCASSINRGNSPLHFGNGTRLTVT.

DNA for the CDR3: TGTGCCTGGAGTGTACCACAGGGAATTTACGAGCAGTACTTC. Translation: CAWSVPQGIYEQYF. The J gene is TRBJ2-7, the V gene TRBV30, with a possible D match to TRBD1 (6 bases). Germline V gene lookup returns CDR1 GTSNPN and CDR2 SVGIG (reference sequence). CDR3 length: 14 amino acids. Trimming removed 0 bases at V and 4 bases at J, with 13 bases between.

This chain uses TRBV19 with TRBJ2-7, with 7 bases aligning to TRBD1. This CDR3 has 13 residues. Germline trimming cut 10 bases from V and 6 bases from J; bases unmatched to any gene: 12. CDR1 LNHDA and CDR2 SQIVND come from the germline V gene (reference sequence). The DNA for the CDR3 is TGTGCCACCCGACAGGGACGCCTCGGCGAGCAGTACTTC. This translates into CATRQGRLGEQYF.

The chain carries TRBV9 and TRBJ2-7; D unclear. CDR1 and CDR2 (germline): SGDLS, YYNGEE. Trimming took 4 bases from V and 4 from J, leaving 18 bases between them. The CDR3 consists of 15 residues. The CDR3 DNA is TGTGCCAGCAGCACCTCAGGTGACCCGGTTTACGAGCAGTACTTC. Protein sequence: CASSTSGDPVYEQYF.

V is TRBV5-1 and J is TRBJ2-2, with TRBD2 matching 9 bases. The CDR3 has 17 residues. The germline V gene has CDR1 SGHRS and CDR2 YFSETQ. J lost 1 base, V lost 2 bases, and 6 bases had no gene match. CDR3 sequence: CASSFIAGAGNTGELFF. In DNA, the CDR3 is TGCGCCAGCAGCTTTATAGCGGGAGCGGGGAACACCGGGGAGCTGTTTTTT.

The V call is TRBV18, the J call TRBJ1-5; 8 bases are a match to TRBD1. In germline, CDR1 is KGHSH, CDR2 LQKENI. The CDR3 has 16 residues. Germline trimming cut 0 bases from V and 2 bases from J; bases unmatched to any gene: 3. The CDR3 is CASSPPGQGGNQPQHF. CDR3 DNA sequence: TGTGCCAGCTCACCACCAGGACAGGGTGGCAATCAGCCCCAGCATTTT.

The rearrangement joins TRBV5-1 to TRBJ2-2, with 9 bases matching TRBD1. The germline V gene has CDR1 SGHRS and CDR2 YFSETQ. The CDR3 is made up of 16 amino acids. The V gene end was trimmed by 4 bases and the J gene end by 3 bases; junction bases not matched to a gene: 7. The CDR3 DNA is TGCGCCAGCAGCCTTGAATGGACAGGGGACACCGGGGAGCTGTTTTTT. This gives the protein CASSLEWTGDTGELFF.

The chain carries TRBV19 and TRBJ1-4; 7 positions agree with TRBD1. The CDR3 is made up of 15 amino acids. V lost 3 bases, J lost 0 bases, and 1 base stayed unmatched. Germline V lookup: CDR1 LNHDA, CDR2 SQIVND (reference sequence). The DNA for the CDR3 is TGTGCCAGTAGTATTGGACAGGCAACTAATGAAAAACTGTTTTTT. Protein: CASSIGQATNEKLFF.

The chain is built from TRBV27 and TRBJ2-5; D remains ambiguous. The CDR3 contains 12 residues. Germline lookup yields CDR1 MNHEY and CDR2 SMNVEV (reference sequence). Between the trimmed V and J ends, which lost 3 bases and 4 bases, there was a span of 6 bases. The CDR3 bases are TGTGCCAGCAGTTTTTCCGGAGAGACCCAGTACTTC. This encodes CASSFSGETQYF.

The chain carries TRBV2 and TRBJ1-3; 9 bases are shared with TRBD1. Germline lookup yields CDR1 SNHLY and CDR2 FYNNEI. The CDR3 is made up of 17 amino acids. V shed 5 bases and J 0 bases; nucleotides not matched to a gene: 8. As DNA, the CDR3 is TGTGCCAGCAGTCGAAGGGACAGGGTCACCTCTGGAAACACCATATATTTT. The encoded protein is CASSRRDRVTSGNTIYF. Based on the CDR3 plus reference TRBV2 and TRBJ1-3, the full variable domain is EPEVTQTPSHQVTQMGQEVILRCVPISNHLYFYWYRQILGQKVEFLVSFYNNEISEKSEIFDDQFSVERPDGSNFTLKIRSTKLEDSAMYFCASSRRDRVTSGNTIYFGEGSWLTVV.

This clone has only one observation. The rearrangement uses TRBV19 and TRBJ2-7; 11 bases line up with TRBD2. CDR1 and CDR2 (germline): LNHDA, SQIVND (reference sequence). V was pared by 5 bases and J by 6 bases, with 6 bases of the junction left unmatched. The CDR3 loop spans 14 amino acids. Written as DNA, the CDR3 is TGTGCCAGTAGTTCCCTAGCGGGAGGAGGCGAGCAGTACTTC. This sequence encodes CASSSLAGGGEQYF. Full variable domain (missing parts from reference TRBV19 and TRBJ2-7): DGGITQSPKYLFRKEGQNVTLSCEQNLNHDAMYWYRQDPGQGLRLIYYSQIVNDFQKGDIAEGYSVSREKKESFPLTVTSAQKNPTAFYLCASSSLAGGGEQYFGPGTRLTVT.

This chain joins TRBV6-2 or TRBV6-3 and TRBJ2-1; D gene ambiguous. CDR3 length: 13 amino acids. V lost 4 bases, J lost 7 bases, and 11 bases lay in between. CDR1 is MNHEY and CDR2 is SVGEGT in the germline V gene. The CDR3 region is CASSFQVRNEQFF. The DNA for the CDR3 is TGTGCCAGCAGTTTCCAAGTGAGGAATGAGCAGTTCTTC.

The chain employs TRBV28 and TRBJ1-5, with D perhaps TRBD1 (5 bases). There are 17 residues in the CDR3. Germline V lookup: CDR1 MDHEN, CDR2 SYDVKM. Between the trimmed V and J ends, which lost 4 bases and 3 bases, there was a span of 19 bases. CDR3 sequence reads: CASSSPLPGGTNQPQHF. CDR3 DNA sequence: TGTGCCAGCAGTTCCCCCCTCCCCGGGGGTACCAATCAGCCCCAGCATTTT.